The rows below give T cell receptor beta chains drawn from one sample of a study of cytomegalovirus exposure and HLA in healthy donors. The data were produced by immunoSEQ multiplex PCR, yet TCRdb's version contains in-frame clones alone and is incomplete. Of about 110,000 clones listed, around 84% are singletons. The sequenced sample was PBMCs. Receptors were obtained from a man under 40 in good health and CMV-seronegative. CDR3s include the opening cysteine and the closing phenylalanine or tryptophan. The order of the fields is V gene, CDR3 length, D gene, clone size, J gene, CDR3 protein, CDR3 DNA. A D gene is named only where the DNA matches it firmly. Only some rows state a clone size, as once, few, many or a class for expanded clones.

>TRBV6-6|13|NA|NA|TRBJ2-7
CASGGGEDYEQYF
TGTGCCAGCGGTGGCGGCGAGGACTACGAGCAGTACTTC
>TRBV7-9|14|TRBD2|NA|TRBJ2-7
CASSLTLAGDEQYF
TGTGCCAGCAGCTTAACGCTAGCGGGCGACGAGCAGTACTTC
>TRBV7-2|19|TRBD2|NA|TRBJ2-7
CASSLVWFSGGAGSDEQYF
TGTGCCAGCAGCTTAGTTTGGTTTAGCGGGGGGGCAGGAAGCGACGAGCAGTACTTC
>TRBV27|9|NA|few|TRBJ1-1
CASPSSAFF
TGTGCCAGCCCCTCCTCAGCTTTCTTT
>TRBV19|16|NA|NA|TRBJ1-5
CASSIDQGSLSQPQHF
TGTGCCAGTAGTATAGATCAGGGGTCGTTATCTCAGCCCCAGCATTTT
>TRBV30|14|TRBD1|NA|TRBJ2-7
CAWSTGTGGYEQYF
TGTGCCTGGAGCACCGGGACAGGGGGCTACGAGCAGTACTTC
>TRBV4-2|13|NA|NA|TRBJ1-2
CASSQDGAYGYTF
TGTGCCAGCAGCCAAGATGGGGCCTATGGCTACACCTTC
>TRBV7-2|13|NA|NA|TRBJ1-2
CASSSDNSGGYTF
TGTGCCAGCAGCTCGGACAACTCAGGGGGCTACACCTTC
>TRBV12-2|15|NA|NA|TRBJ1-5
CASREGQGVHQPQHF
TGTGCAAGTCGCGAGGGACAGGGGGTTCATCAGCCCCAGCATTTT
>TRBV19|15|NA|NA|TRBJ1-4
CASTDRRVLGEKLFF
TGTGCCAGTACCGACCGCAGGGTGTTAGGTGAAAAACTGTTTTTT
>TRBV6-6|13|NA|NA|TRBJ1-1
CASSYFRDTEAFF
TGTGCCAGCAGTTACTTCCGGGACACTGAAGCTTTCTTT
>TRBV28|13|TRBD1|NA|TRBJ2-7
CASLPQGAYEQYF
TGTGCCAGCCTCCCCCAGGGGGCCTACGAGCAGTACTTC
>TRBV6-4|14|NA|few|TRBJ2-2
CASSQFSVTGELFF
TGTGCCAGCAGCCAGTTCAGTGTGACCGGGGAGCTGTTTTTT
>TRBV27|15|TRBD1|NA|TRBJ1-2
CASSLRGPGDYGYTF
TGTGCCAGCAGTCTGAGGGGGCCAGGGGACTATGGCTACACCTTC
>TRBV7-9|17|NA|NA|TRBJ2-2
CASSLDSVQASTGELFF
TGTGCCAGCAGCCTAGATTCAGTGCAGGCATCCACCGGGGAGCTGTTTTTT
>TRBV6-1|14|TRBD1|NA|TRBJ2-3
CASRARGGSDTQYF
TGTGCCAGCAGAGCTAGAGGGGGCTCAGATACGCAGTATTTT
>TRBV7-2|12|NA|NA|TRBJ1-2
CASSFGDGDRTF
TGTGCCAGCAGCTTCGGAGACGGGGATCGCACCTTC
>TRBV5-6|15|NA|few|TRBJ2-6
CASSLVYSGANVLTF
TGTGCCAGCAGCTTGGTTTACTCTGGGGCCAACGTCCTGACTTTC
>TRBV4-3|15|TRBD1|NA|TRBJ2-7
CASSRDDRGLYEQYF
TGCGCCAGCAGCCGCGACGACAGGGGGCTCTACGAGCAGTACTTC
>TRBV7-6|14|TRBD1|NA|TRBJ2-3
CASSLGGQGDTQYF
TGTGCCAGCAGCTTAGGCGGACAGGGCGATACGCAGTATTTT
>TRBV18|16|NA|NA|TRBJ1-3
CASSPPLRRSGNTIYF
TGTGCCAGCTCACCACCTCTTCGCCGGTCTGGAAACACCATATATTTT
>TRBV29-1|16|TRBD2|NA|TRBJ2-1
CSVEGGLAGEWGEQFF
TGCAGCGTTGAGGGGGGACTAGCAGGGGAATGGGGTGAGCAGTTCTTC
>TRBV9|12|NA|NA|TRBJ2-3
CASSVGIDTQYF
TGTGCCAGCAGCGTAGGTATAGATACGCAGTATTTT
>TRBV27|14|TRBD1|NA|TRBJ2-7
CASRPRDRGYEQYF
TGTGCCAGCAGACCCCGGGACAGGGGTTACGAGCAGTACTTC
>TRBV2|13|TRBD1|few|TRBJ2-1
CASRDSTYNEQFF
TGTGCCAGCCGGGACAGTACCTACAATGAGCAGTTCTTC
>TRBV5-5|15|TRBD1|NA|TRBJ2-7
CASSLAGTGSYEQYF
TGTGCCAGCAGCTTGGCCGGGACAGGGTCCTACGAGCAGTACTTC
>TRBV10-3|17|TRBD2|NA|TRBJ2-3
CAISEIRTSGSTDTQYF
TGTGCCATCAGTGAGATCCGGACTAGCGGGAGCACAGATACGCAGTATTTT
>TRBV11-2|15|TRBD2|NA|TRBJ2-1
CASSWDAGGYNEQFF
TGTGCCAGCAGCTGGGACGCGGGAGGCTACAATGAGCAGTTCTTC
>TRBV13|14|NA|few|TRBJ1-1
CASSLNRVNTEAFF
TGTGCCAGCAGCTTAAACAGGGTGAACACTGAAGCTTTCTTT
>TRBV7-9|15|NA|NA|TRBJ1-1
CASRPARDKNTEAFF
TGTGCCAGCAGGCCTGCCCGGGACAAGAACACTGAAGCTTTCTTT
>TRBV15|13|NA|few|TRBJ1-1
CATSRDLVAEAFF
TGTGCCACCAGCAGAGATTTAGTAGCTGAAGCTTTCTTT
>TRBV4-3|15|NA|NA|TRBJ1-2
CASSQDVGIVYGYTF
TGCGCCAGCAGCCAAGATGTCGGGATTGTCTATGGCTACACCTTC
>TRBV6-1|15|NA|NA|TRBJ2-5
CASSEMDSPRETQYF
TGTGCCAGCAGTGAAATGGACAGTCCGCGGGAGACCCAGTACTTC
>TRBV11-2|15|TRBD1|NA|TRBJ1-1
CASSLGTGVNTEAFF
TGTGCCAGCAGCTTGGGGACAGGGGTTAACACTGAAGCTTTCTTT
>TRBV2|17|NA|few|TRBJ2-5
CASSEISLGQDQETQYF
TGTGCCAGCAGTGAAATCTCGCTCGGACAAGACCAAGAGACCCAGTACTTC
>TRBV28|16|TRBD1|NA|TRBJ2-7
CASSLFLGTGGGEQYF
TGTGCCAGCAGTTTATTTTTAGGGACAGGGGGTGGGGAGCAGTACTTC
>TRBV9|13|NA|NA|TRBJ1-1
CASSVPGNTEAFF
TGTGCCAGCAGCGTGCCAGGGAACACTGAAGCTTTCTTT
>TRBV10-3|15|NA|NA|TRBJ1-1
CAISGGRPGGDEAFF
TGTGCCATCAGTGGGGGGAGGCCGGGGGGCGACGAAGCTTTCTTT
>TRBV7-8|15|TRBD1|NA|TRBJ2-1
CASSLTRQGANEQFF
TGTGCCAGCAGCTTAACCAGACAGGGGGCGAATGAGCAGTTCTTC
>TRBV29-1|16|TRBD2|once|TRBJ2-5
CSVEVPAGGYQETQYF
TGCAGCGTTGAAGTACCGGCGGGAGGATACCAAGAGACCCAGTACTTC
>TRBV4-3|15|NA|NA|TRBJ1-4
CASSHGRQTNEKLFF
TGCGCCAGCAGCCATGGTAGACAGACTAATGAAAAACTGTTTTTT
>TRBV19|16|NA|few|TRBJ1-5
CASSIVAGGRDQPQHF
TGTGCCAGTAGTATAGTCGCCGGAGGGAGAGATCAGCCCCAGCATTTT